These 23 T cell receptor beta chains were sequenced from one sample in a study of CD8 T cells in ankylosing spondylitis. The study, taken as a whole, reports: A motif of 7 to 9 highly homologous TCR beta variants was seen as apparently characteristic of ankylosing spondylitis blood.

No antigen has been identified for these receptors. TCRdb itself ran the 5' RACE reads through MiXCR, one entry per CDR3 protein. The sample yields approximately 400,000 distinct CDR3 sequences, roughly a sixth seen once. The sample was blood, either unsorted or a sorted T cell fraction (not recorded which). Receptor source: a male donor with ankylosing spondylitis.

The chain joins TRBV12-3 or TRBV12-4 to TRBJ2-1; TRBD1 matches 10 bases. V lost 8 bases, J lost 5 bases, and 6 bases stayed unmatched. The CDR3 consists of 14 residues. The chain's CDR3 is CASGRTGGNNEQFF. The CDR3 DNA sequence: TGTGCCAGCGGCCGGACAGGGGGGAACAATGAGCAGTTCTTC.

The chain uses TRBV18 and TRBJ1-1, with D unresolved. The V and J ends lost 8 bases and 1 base respectively, with 8 bases between them. Germline assignment: CDR1 KGHSH and CDR2 LQKENI. The CDR3 extends over 12 amino acids. The CDR3 region has the DNA TGTGCCAGCACAGCGAAGAACACTGAAGCTTTCTTT. It encodes CASTAKNTEAFF.

This clonotype has just a few counts. CDR3 residues: CASSGGQNNSPLHF. The CDR3 DNA sequence: TGTGCCTCCAGCGGAGGACAGAATAATTCACCCCTCCACTTT. The chain carries TRBV5-5 and TRBJ1-6; D is possibly TRBD1 (6 bases). Trimming removed 10 bases at V and 5 bases at J, with 16 bases between. The CDR3 runs to 14 residues. The germline CDR1 and CDR2 sequences are SGHKS and YYEKEE (reference sequence).

There are many counts of this clonotype. The chain is built from TRBV7-9 and TRBJ1-3; D is possibly TRBD1 (5 bases). CDR3 size: 15 residues. Germline values: CDR1 SEHNR, CDR2 FQNEAQ (reference sequence). Between the trimmed V and J ends, which lost 0 bases and 3 bases, there was a span of 9 bases. In DNA form, the CDR3 reads TGTGCCAGCAGCTTAGCAGGGACTGATGGAAACACCATATATTTT. This encodes CASSLAGTDGNTIYF.

There are a few counts of this clonotype. The chain joins TRBV7-2 to TRBJ2-5; TRBD1 matches 8 bases. Germline CDR1 SGHTA, CDR2 FQGNSA. The trim removed 3 bases at V and 5 bases at J, leaving 8 bases unmatched. The CDR3 runs to 15 residues. Written as DNA, the CDR3 is TGTGCCAGCAGCTTGAGCAACAGGGGGGAGGAGACCCAGTACTTC. It translates to CASSLSNRGEETQYF.

On this clonotype itself: At one of its ends the junction is not consistent with the germline gene, which may arise from a read error. V gene TRBV10-3 combines with J gene TRBJ2-3, with 12 bases that match TRBD2. CDR1 ENHRY and CDR2 SYGVKD come from the germline V gene. This CDR3 is built from 17 residues. In DNA form, the CDR3 reads TGTGCCATCAGTATGACTAGCGGGGGATTGAACACAAATACGCAGTATTTT. Amino acid sequence: CAISMTSGGLNTNTQYF.

On this clonotype: A read error may be the cause here, since a much bigger clone is one base away. The chain combines TRBV5-1 with TRBJ1-3; no clear D gene. This CDR3 has 15 residues. Deletions cut 1 base from V and 0 bases from J, with 8 bases between. Germline V gene sequence: CDR1 SGHRS, CDR2 YFSETQ. The CDR3 here is CASSLRLGSGNTIYF. In nucleotides, the CDR3 is TGCGCCAGCAGCTTGAGGCTGGGCTCTGGAAACACCATATATTTT.

This chain joins TRBV12-3 or TRBV12-4 and TRBJ2-6, with 9 bases matching TRBD2. This CDR3 is built from 23 residues. Trimming took 1 base from V and 0 from J; bases not matched to a gene: 19. CDR3 in DNA: TGTGCCAGCAGTTTAGTCGCCAGGGGGTTAGCGGGAGCCCTTAACTCTGGGGCCAACGTCCTGACTTTC. It specifies CASSLVARGLAGALNSGANVLTF.

This clonotype was picked up a small number of times. V and J are TRBV3-1 and TRBJ1-6, with 10 bases matching TRBD1. V shed 5 bases and J 7 bases; nucleotides not matched to a gene: 2. This CDR3 has 14 amino acids. The germline gives CDR1 LGHDT, CDR2 YNNKEL (reference sequence). This CDR3 is CASSMDRGNSPLHF. CDR3 nucleotide sequence: TGTGCCAGCAGCATGGACAGGGGGAATTCACCCCTCCACTTT.

The chain links TRBV7-9 to TRBJ2-3; D may be TRBD1 (6 bases). Trimming removed 6 bases from V and 1 base from J, with 17 bases in between. The CDR3 is 16 amino acids. CDR1 is SEHNR, CDR2 FQNEAQ, per germline (reference sequence). The CDR3 coding sequence is TGTGCCAGCAGGACTACAGGGTTCGGGCGCACAGATACGCAGTATTTT. It specifies CASRTTGFGRTDTQYF.

This clonotype was seen at least ten times. V usage is TRBV12-3 or TRBV12-4 and J usage is TRBJ1-2; no definite D call. The CDR3 has 12 amino acids. V was pared by 6 bases and J by 5 bases, with 10 bases between. CDR3 nucleotide sequence: TGTGCCAGCAGCTTCCCCCAATATGGCTACACCTTC. Amino acid sequence: CASSFPQYGYTF.

This clonotype was seen a few times. V is TRBV28 and J is TRBJ1-1, with a weak D call TRBD1 (6 bases). CDR1 and CDR2 (germline): MDHEN, SYDVKM. V was clipped by 3 bases and J by 4 bases, with 9 bases between them. The CDR3 runs to 13 residues. The CDR3 DNA reads TGTGCCAGCAGTTTCGAGGGGGTCACTGAAGCTTTCTTT. Translating gives CASSFEGVTEAFF.

In its sample, this clonotype was seen a few times. The chain uses TRBV7-2 and TRBJ2-1; D remains ambiguous. CDR1 and CDR2 (germline): SGHTA, FQGNSA. This CDR3 region has 13 residues. The germline V and J ends were trimmed by 1 base and 6 bases, with 7 bases remaining between them. CDR3 sequence reads: CASSLVLINEQFF. DNA of the CDR3: TGTGCCAGCAGCTTAGTTTTAATCAATGAGCAGTTCTTC.

Details on this clonotype: Relative to the germline gene, one junction end is altered; a read error may explain this. The chain has TRBV29-1 and TRBJ2-7; 7 bases align to TRBD2. Germline V gene sequence: CDR1 SQVTM, CDR2 ANQGSEA. The CDR3 consists of 12 residues. The CDR3 DNA is TGCAGCGTTGAAGGTCCTAGCGGCCTGGTTGGCTTC. Its protein is CSVEGPSGLVGF.

This clonotype was found a few times. The rearrangement links TRBV10-3 to TRBJ2-5, with TRBD1 as a possible D gene (5 bases). The CDR3 runs to 14 residues. V lost 4 bases and J lost 5, with 14 bases in between. Germline V CDR1 and CDR2: ENHRY, SYGVKD. The CDR3 protein is CAISATGTGETQYF. CDR3 DNA: TGTGCCATCAGTGCCACAGGCACCGGGGAGACCCAGTACTTC.

This clonotype showed up just a few times. This sequence joins TRBV29-1 and TRBJ2-3, with TRBD2 identical over 12 bases. J was trimmed by 1 base and V by 4 bases; bases with no gene match: 0. The germline CDR1 and CDR2 sequences are SQVTM and ANQGSEA. The CDR3 length is 14 residues. Here the CDR3 reads CSVASGGGTDTQYF. DNA for the CDR3: TGCAGCGTTGCTAGCGGGGGGGGCACAGATACGCAGTATTTT.

This clonotype has at least ten counts. The genes are TRBV12-3 or TRBV12-4 and TRBJ1-1; D unresolved. The CDR3 covers 12 residues. Trimming cost V 1 base and J 10 bases, with 10 bases left between them. The CDR3 DNA follows: TGTGCCAGCAGTTTAGTTTGGACGGTAGCTTTCTTT. Amino acids: CASSLVWTVAFF.

This clonotype appeared a few times. V is TRBV2 and J is TRBJ2-3; 9 bases fit TRBD2. CDR3 length: 18 amino acids. The V gene end was trimmed by 0 bases and the J gene end by 0 bases; junction bases not matched to a gene: 7. CDR1 and CDR2 from the germline V gene are SNHLY and FYNNEI. The CDR3 sequence: CASSEAAWTSASTDTQYF. CDR3 sequence (DNA): TGTGCCAGCAGTGAAGCCGCTTGGACTAGCGCTAGCACAGATACGCAGTATTTT.

This clonotype was picked up a small number of times. The J gene is TRBJ2-5, the V gene TRBV12-3 or TRBV12-4; no firm D call. Trimming took off 5 bases at V and 1 base at J, with 11 bases between the two ends. The CDR3 is 14 residues long. In DNA form, the CDR3 reads TGTGCCAGCAGTACCCGCAAGGGCCAAGAGACCCAGTACTTC. Encoded protein: CASSTRKGQETQYF.

The V call is TRBV4-1, the J call TRBJ1-4; D is perhaps TRBD1 (5 bases). Looked up from germline, CDR1 is MGHRA and CDR2 is YSYEKL. With 4 bases removed from V and 4 bases from J, the gap between germline ends came to 16 bases. The CDR3 is made up of 16 amino acids. The CDR3 region has the DNA TGCGCCAGCAGCCGGGAGGAGACAGCTGGTAATGAAAAACTGTTTTTT. Translation gives CASSREETAGNEKLFF.

The V and J genes are TRBV11-1 and TRBJ2-7; D gene unclear. In germline, CDR1 is SGHAT, CDR2 FQDESV (reference sequence). Between the trimmed V and J ends, which lost 2 bases and 0 bases, there was a span of 11 bases. This CDR3 spans 15 amino acids. CDR3 region: CASSLNSIGSYEQYF. In DNA, the CDR3 is TGTGCCAGCAGCTTAAATAGTATCGGCTCCTACGAGCAGTACTTC.

This clonotype was counted a few times. The genes are TRBV4-1 and TRBJ1-1; weak D call: TRBD1 (6 bases). V lost 3 bases and J 7 bases, leaving 15 bases between the germline ends. This CDR3 spans 14 amino acids. Germline loops: CDR1 MGHRA, CDR2 YSYEKL. CDR3 region: CASSQEQGYLEAFF. DNA for the CDR3: TGCGCCAGCAGCCAGGAACAGGGTTACCTTGAAGCTTTCTTT.

In this sample, this clonotype turned up many times. The V and J genes are TRBV10-3 and TRBJ2-4, with 10 bases fitting TRBD2. CDR3 size: 16 residues. Trimming cost V 5 bases and J 1 base; bases outside gene matches: 5. Germline CDR1 ENHRY, CDR2 SYGVKD. This chain's CDR3 is CAISTTSGDAKNIQYF. CDR3 in DNA: TGTGCCATCAGTACCACTAGCGGGGATGCCAAAAACATTCAGTACTTC.